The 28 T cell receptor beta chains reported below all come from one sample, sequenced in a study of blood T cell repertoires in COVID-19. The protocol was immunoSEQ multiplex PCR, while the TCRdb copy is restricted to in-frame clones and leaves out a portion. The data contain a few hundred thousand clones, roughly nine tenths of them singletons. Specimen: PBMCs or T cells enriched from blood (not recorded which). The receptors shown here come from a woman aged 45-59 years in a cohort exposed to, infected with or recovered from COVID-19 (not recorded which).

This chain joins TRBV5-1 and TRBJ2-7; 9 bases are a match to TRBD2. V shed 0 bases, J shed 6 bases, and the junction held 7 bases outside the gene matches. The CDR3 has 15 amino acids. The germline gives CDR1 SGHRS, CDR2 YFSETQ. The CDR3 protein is CASSLVGGGAIEQYF. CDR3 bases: TGCGCCAGCAGCTTGGTGGGCGGGGGGGCCATCGAGCAGTACTTC.

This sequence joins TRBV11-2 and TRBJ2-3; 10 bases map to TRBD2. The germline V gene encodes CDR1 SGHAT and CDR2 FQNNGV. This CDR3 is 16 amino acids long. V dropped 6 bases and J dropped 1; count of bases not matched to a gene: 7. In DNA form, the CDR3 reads TGTGCCAGCAGACCCATAGCGGGGGGCCGCACAGATACGCAGTATTTT. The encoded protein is CASRPIAGGRTDTQYF.

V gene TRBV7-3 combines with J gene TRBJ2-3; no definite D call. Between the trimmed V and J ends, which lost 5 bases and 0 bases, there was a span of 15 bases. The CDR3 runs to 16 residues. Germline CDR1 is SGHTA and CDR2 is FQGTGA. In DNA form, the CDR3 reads TGTGCCAGCAGCCATTACTCCCTTCCTAGCACAGATACGCAGTATTTT. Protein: CASSHYSLPSTDTQYF.

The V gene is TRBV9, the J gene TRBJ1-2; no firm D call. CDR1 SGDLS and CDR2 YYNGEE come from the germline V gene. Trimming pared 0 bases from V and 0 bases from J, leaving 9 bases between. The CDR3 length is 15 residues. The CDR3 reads CASSVATGANYGYTF. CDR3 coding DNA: TGTGCCAGCAGCGTAGCTACGGGAGCTAACTATGGCTACACCTTC.

The CDR3 is CASSYRDTEAFF. CDR3 DNA sequence: TGTGCCAGCAGCTACAGGGATACTGAAGCTTTCTTT. The chain has TRBV7-9 and TRBJ1-1, with a possible D match to TRBD1 (6 bases). Germline V CDR1 and CDR2: SEHNR, FQNEAQ (reference sequence). The CDR3 consists of 12 residues. The ends were cut back, 4 bases at V and 5 bases at J, with 8 bases in the middle.

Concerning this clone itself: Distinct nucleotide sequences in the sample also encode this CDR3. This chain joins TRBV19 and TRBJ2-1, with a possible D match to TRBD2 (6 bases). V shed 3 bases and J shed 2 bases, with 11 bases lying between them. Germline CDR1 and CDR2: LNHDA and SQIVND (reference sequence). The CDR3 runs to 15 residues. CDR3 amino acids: CASSISSGAYNEQFF. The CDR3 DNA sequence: TGTGCCAGTAGTATTAGTAGCGGCGCCTACAATGAGCAGTTCTTC.

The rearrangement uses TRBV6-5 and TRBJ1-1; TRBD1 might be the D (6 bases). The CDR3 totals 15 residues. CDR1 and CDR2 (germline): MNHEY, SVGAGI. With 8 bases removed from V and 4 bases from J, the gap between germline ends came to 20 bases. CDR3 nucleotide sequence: TGTGCCAGCCACGGGGGGCAGGGGAGAGGCACTGAAGCTTTCTTT. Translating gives CASHGGQGRGTEAFF.

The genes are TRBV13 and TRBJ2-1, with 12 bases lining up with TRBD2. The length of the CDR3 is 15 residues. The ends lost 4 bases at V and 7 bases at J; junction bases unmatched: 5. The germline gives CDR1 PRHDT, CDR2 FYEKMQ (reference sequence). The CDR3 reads CASSSRLAGVNEQFF. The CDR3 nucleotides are TGTGCCAGCAGCTCCCGACTAGCGGGGGTTAATGAGCAGTTCTTC.

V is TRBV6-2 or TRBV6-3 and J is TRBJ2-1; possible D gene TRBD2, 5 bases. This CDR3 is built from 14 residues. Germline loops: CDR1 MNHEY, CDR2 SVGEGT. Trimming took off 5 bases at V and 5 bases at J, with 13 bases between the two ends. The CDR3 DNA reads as TGTGCCAGCAGTACGGTGATGCGGGACAATGAGCAGTTCTTC. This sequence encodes CASSTVMRDNEQFF.

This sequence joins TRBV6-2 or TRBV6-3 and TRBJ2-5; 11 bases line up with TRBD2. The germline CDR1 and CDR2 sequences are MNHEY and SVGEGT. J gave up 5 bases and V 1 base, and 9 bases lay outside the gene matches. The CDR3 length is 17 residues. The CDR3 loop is CASSYWSSGRAWETQYF. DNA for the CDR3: TGTGCCAGCAGTTACTGGAGTAGCGGGAGGGCATGGGAGACCCAGTACTTC.

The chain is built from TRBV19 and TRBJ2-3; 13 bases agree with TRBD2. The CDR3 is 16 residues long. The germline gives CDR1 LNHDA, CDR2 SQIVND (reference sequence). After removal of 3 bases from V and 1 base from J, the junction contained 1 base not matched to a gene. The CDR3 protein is CASSITSGGGTDTQYF. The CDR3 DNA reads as TGTGCCAGTAGTATCACTAGCGGGGGGGGCACAGATACGCAGTATTTT.

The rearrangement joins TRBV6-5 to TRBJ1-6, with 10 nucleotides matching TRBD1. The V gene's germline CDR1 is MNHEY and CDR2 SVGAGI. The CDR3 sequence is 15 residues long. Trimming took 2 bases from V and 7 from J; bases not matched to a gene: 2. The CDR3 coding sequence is TGTGCCAGCAGTTACGGGGGACAGGGGAATTCACCCCTCCACTTT. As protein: CASSYGGQGNSPLHF.

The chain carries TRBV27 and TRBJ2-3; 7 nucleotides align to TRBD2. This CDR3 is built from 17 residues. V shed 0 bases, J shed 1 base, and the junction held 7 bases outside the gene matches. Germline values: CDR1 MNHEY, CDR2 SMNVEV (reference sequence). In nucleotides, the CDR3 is TGTGCCAGCAGTTTATCGATAACGGCGGGAGGCACAGATACGCAGTATTTT. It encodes CASSLSITAGGTDTQYF.

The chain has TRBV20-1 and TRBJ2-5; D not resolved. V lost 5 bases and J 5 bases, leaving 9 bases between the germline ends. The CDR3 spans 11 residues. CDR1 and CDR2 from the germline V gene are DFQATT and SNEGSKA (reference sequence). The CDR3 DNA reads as TGCAGTGCTGTCCCTAGGGAGACCCAGTACTTC. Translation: CSAVPRETQYF.

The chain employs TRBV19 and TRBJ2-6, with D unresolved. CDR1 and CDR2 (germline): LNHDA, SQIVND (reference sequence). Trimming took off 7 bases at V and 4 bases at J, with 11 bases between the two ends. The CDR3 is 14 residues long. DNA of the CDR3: TGTGCCAGTACCAAATTCCAAGGGGCCAACGTCCTGACTTTC. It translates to CASTKFQGANVLTF.

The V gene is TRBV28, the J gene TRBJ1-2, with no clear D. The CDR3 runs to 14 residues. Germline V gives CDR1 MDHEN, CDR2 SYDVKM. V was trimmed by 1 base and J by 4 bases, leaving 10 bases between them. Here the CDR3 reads CASSLFLGAYGYTF. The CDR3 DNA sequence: TGTGCCAGCAGTTTATTCCTGGGAGCCTATGGCTACACCTTC.

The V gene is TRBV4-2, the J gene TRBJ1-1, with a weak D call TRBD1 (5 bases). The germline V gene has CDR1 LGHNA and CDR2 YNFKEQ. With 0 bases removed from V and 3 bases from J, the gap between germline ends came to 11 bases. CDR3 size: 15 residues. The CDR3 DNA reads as TGTGCCAGCAGCCAAGAGGGTTGGGGGGACACTGAAGCTTTCTTT. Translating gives CASSQEGWGDTEAFF.

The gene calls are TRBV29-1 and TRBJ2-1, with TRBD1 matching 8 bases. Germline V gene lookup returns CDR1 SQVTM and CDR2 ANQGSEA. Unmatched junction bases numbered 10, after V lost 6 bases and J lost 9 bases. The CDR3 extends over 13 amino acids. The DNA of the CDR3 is TGCAGCGTAGACAGGGGAAGGGCGGTTGAGCAGTTCTTC. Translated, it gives CSVDRGRAVEQFF.

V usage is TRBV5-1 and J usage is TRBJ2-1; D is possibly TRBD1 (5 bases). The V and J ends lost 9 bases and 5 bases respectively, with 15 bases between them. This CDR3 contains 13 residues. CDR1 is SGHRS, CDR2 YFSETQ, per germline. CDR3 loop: CATASGINNEQFF. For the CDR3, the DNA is TGCGCCACTGCGTCAGGGATTAACAATGAGCAGTTCTTC. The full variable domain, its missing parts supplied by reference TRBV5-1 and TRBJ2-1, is KAGVTQTPRYLIKTRGQQVTLSCSPISGHRSVSWYQQTPGQGLQFLFEYFSETQRNKGNFPGRFSGRQFSNSRSEMNVSTLELGDSALYLCATASGINNEQFFGPGTRLTVL.

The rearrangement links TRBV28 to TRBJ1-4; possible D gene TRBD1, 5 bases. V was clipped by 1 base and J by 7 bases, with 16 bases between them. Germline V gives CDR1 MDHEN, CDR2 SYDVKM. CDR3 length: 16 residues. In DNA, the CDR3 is TGTGCCAGCAGTTTATTGGTCCGGACATGGGGTGAAAAACTGTTTTTT. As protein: CASSLLVRTWGEKLFF.

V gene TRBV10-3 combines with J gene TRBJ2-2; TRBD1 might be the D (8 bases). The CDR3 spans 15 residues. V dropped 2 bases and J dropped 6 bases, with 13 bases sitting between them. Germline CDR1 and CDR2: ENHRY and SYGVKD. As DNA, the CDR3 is TGTGCCATCAGTGAGAACAGGGGGGGTCCCGGGGAGCTGTTTTTT. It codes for CAISENRGGPGELFF.

The DNA for the CDR3 is TGTGCCAGCAGCTTGATACGGGAAAAACTGTTTTTT. This translates into CASSLIREKLFF. The chain combines TRBV5-8 with TRBJ1-4; no reliable D call. The CDR3 sequence is 12 residues long. The V and J ends lost 1 base and 8 bases respectively, with 6 bases between them. Germline V gene sequence: CDR1 SGHTS, CDR2 YDEGEE.

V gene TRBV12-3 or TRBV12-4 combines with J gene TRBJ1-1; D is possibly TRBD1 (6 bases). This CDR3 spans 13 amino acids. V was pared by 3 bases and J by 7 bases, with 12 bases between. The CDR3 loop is CASSFGGGLEAFF. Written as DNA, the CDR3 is TGTGCCAGCAGTTTTGGGGGGGGGCTTGAAGCTTTCTTT.

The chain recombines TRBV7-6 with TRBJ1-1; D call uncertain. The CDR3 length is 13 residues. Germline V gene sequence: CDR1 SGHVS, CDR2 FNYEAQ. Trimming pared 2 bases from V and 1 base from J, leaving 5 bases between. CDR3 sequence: CASSLSENTEAFF. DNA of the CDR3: TGTGCCAGCAGCTTATCAGAGAACACTGAAGCTTTCTTT. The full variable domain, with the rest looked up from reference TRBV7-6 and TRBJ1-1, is GAGVSQSPRYKVTKRGQDVALRCDPISGHVSLYWYRQALGQGPEFLTYFNYEAQQDKSGLPNDRFSAERPEGSISTLTIQRTEQRDSAMYRCASSLSENTEAFFGQGTRLTVV.

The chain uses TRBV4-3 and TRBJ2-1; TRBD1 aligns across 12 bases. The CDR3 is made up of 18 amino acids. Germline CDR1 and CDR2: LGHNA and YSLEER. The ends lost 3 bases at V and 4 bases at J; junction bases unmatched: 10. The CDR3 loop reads CASSQAPWDRGLYNEQFF. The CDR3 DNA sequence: TGCGCCAGCAGCCAGGCCCCCTGGGACAGGGGGCTGTACAATGAGCAGTTCTTC.

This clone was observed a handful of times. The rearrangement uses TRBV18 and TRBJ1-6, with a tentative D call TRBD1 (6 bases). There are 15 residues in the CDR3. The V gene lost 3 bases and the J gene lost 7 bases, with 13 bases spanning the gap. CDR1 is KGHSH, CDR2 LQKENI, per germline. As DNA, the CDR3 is TGTGCCAGCTCACCCCCGGGGGGACAAAATTCACCCCTCCACTTT. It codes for CASSPPGGQNSPLHF.

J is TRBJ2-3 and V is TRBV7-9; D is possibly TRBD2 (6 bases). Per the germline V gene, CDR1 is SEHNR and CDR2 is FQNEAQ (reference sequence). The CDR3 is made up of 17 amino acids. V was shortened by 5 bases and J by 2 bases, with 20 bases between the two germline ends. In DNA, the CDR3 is TGTGCCAGCAGCCTCCCGCCGGGTAGCGGTATCACAGATACGCAGTATTTT. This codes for CASSLPPGSGITDTQYF.

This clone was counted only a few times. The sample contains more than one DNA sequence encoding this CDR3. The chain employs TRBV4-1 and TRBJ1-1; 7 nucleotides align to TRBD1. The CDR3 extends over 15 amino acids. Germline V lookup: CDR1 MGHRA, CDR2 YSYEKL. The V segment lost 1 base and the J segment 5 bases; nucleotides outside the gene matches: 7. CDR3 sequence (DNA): TGCGCCAGCAGCCAAGCTTATAGGGGGCGGACTGAAGCTTTCTTT. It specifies CASSQAYRGRTEAFF.